Presented here are 10 T cell receptor beta chains from one specimen sequenced in a study of T cells expressing NK-cell markers. After re-calling the 5' RACE reads, TCRdb lists one entry per CDR3 protein, DNA absent. The sample table includes roughly 180,000 distinct CDR3 sequences. The sequencing sample was made of blood T cells: a sorted CD56 or NKG2C T cell subset, CD4+ or CD8+ T cells, or bulk PBMC T cells (not recorded which). These TCRs come from a man aged 18-69 years in good health.

The chain recombines TRBV2 with TRBJ2-2. This CDR3 has 12 amino acids. Germline-derived CDR1 and CDR2 are SNHLY and FYNNEI. The CDR3 is CASTASTGELFF.

The J gene is TRBJ2-3, the V gene TRBV15; TCRdb names TRBD2, which stays unverified in the absence of DNA. The CDR3 covers 16 residues. Looked up from germline, CDR1 is LNHNV and CDR2 is YYDKDF (reference sequence). The CDR3 sequence is CATSSCVAGLTDTQYF. The full variable domain, in which reference TRBV15 and TRBJ2-3 provide the parts outside the CDR3, is DAMVIQNPRYQVTQFGKPVTLSCSQTLNHNVMYWYQQKSSQAPKLLFHYYDKDFNNEADTPDNFQSRRPNTSFCFLDIRSPGLGDTAMYLCATSSCVAGLTDTQYFGPGTRLTVL.

The rearrangement links TRBV7-7 to TRBJ2-5; the TCRdb call, TRBD1, lacks DNA for checking. The CDR3 totals 16 residues. Germline V CDR1 and CDR2: SSHAT, FNYEAQ (reference sequence). CDR3 amino acids: CASSPGTELDQETQYF.

The chain links TRBV9 to TRBJ1-3; TCRdb names TRBD1, which stays unverified in the absence of DNA. The CDR3 sequence is 15 residues long. The germline V gene has CDR1 SGDLS and CDR2 YYNGEE. Here the CDR3 reads CASSPGPNSGNTIYF.

The gene calls are TRBV19 and TRBJ2-1; there is no DNA to check the TCRdb D call of TRBD2. Germline V gives CDR1 LNHDA, CDR2 SQIVND (reference sequence). The CDR3 consists of 17 residues. CDR3 sequence: CASSISSGGNSYNEQFF.

V is TRBV27 and J is TRBJ2-3; TCRdb outputs TRBD1, but without DNA this stays unchecked. The CDR3 is made up of 15 amino acids. Per germline, CDR1 MNHEY and CDR2 SMNVEV (reference sequence). The CDR3 loop reads CASSLSGRRTDTQYF.

The genes are TRBV14 and TRBJ2-1. CDR3 size: 11 residues. In germline, CDR1 is SGHDN, CDR2 FVKESK. The CDR3 protein is CASRGLDEQFF.

This CDR3 is CASSDRNTIYF. V gene TRBV27 combines with J gene TRBJ1-3. Germline V CDR1 and CDR2: MNHEY, SMNVEV (reference sequence). This CDR3 region has 11 residues.

The V and J genes are TRBV5-1 and TRBJ2-1; the D gene TCRdb calls, TRBD1, cannot be checked with no DNA. The V gene's germline CDR1 is SGHRS and CDR2 YFSETQ. CDR3 length: 16 amino acids. CDR3 residues: CASSLLGGETYNEQFF.

The gene calls are TRBV3-1 and TRBJ2-2; TCRdb gives TRBD1 as the D gene, but with no DNA this cannot be confirmed. Germline V gives CDR1 LGHDT, CDR2 YNNKEL (reference sequence). The CDR3 totals 16 residues. CDR3 loop: CASSFKRPGNAGELFF.